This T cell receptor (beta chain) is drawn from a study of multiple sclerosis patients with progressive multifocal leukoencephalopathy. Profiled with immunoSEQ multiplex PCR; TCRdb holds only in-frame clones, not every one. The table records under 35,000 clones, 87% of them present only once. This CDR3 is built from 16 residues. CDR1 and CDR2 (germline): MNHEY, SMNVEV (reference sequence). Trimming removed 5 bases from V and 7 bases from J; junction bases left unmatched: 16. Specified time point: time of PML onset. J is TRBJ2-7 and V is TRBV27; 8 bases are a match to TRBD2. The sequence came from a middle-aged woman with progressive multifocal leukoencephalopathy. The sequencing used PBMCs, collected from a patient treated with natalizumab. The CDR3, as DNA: TGTGCCAGCAGTACCCCCCAACCGGGACTAGTCAGGGAGCAGTACTTC. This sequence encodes CASSTPQPGLVREQYF.